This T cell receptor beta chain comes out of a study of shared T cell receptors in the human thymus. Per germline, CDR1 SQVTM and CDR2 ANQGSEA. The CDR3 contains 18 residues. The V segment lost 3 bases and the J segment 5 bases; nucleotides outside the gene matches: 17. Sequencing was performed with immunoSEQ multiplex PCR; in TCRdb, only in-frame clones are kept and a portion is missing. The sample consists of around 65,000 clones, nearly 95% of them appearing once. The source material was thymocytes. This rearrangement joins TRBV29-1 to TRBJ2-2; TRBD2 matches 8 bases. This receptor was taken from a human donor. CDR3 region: CSVEIFQRGPPPTGELFF. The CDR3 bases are TGCAGCGTTGAGATCTTTCAGCGGGGGCCACCCCCAACCGGGGAGCTGTTTTTT.